This T cell receptor (beta chain) was found in a study of T cell responses to AZD1222 COVID-19 vaccine. Regarding the study as a whole: At baseline, just five or six AZD1222 recipients tested seropositive. White British people made up most donors, females outnumbered males, and clonal diversity was possibly underestimated. Recipients of two AZD1222 doses showed rising Spike-specific TCR breadth and depth.

For this clone: Its antigen remains unidentified.

Clones were read by immunoSEQ multiplex PCR, and TCRdb kept only the in-frame ones, dropping some. The sample has about 150,000 clones; 90% are singletons. The sample in question was peripheral blood, obtained 28 days after the second AZD1222 dose. The origin of this receptor is an adult who received the AZD1222 COVID-19 vaccine.

The CDR3 loop is CASSWGQAYNEQFF. For the CDR3, the DNA is TGTGCCAGCAGTTGGGGACAGGCCTACAATGAGCAGTTCTTC. The chain recombines TRBV27 with TRBJ2-1; 8 bases are shared with TRBD1. This CDR3 has 14 amino acids. Germline V gene data show CDR1 as MNHEY and CDR2 as SMNVEV (reference sequence). The ends lost 4 bases at V and 2 bases at J; junction bases unmatched: 1.